This TCR beta chain was retrieved from a study of control samples from healthy donors and cancer patients. Here immunoSEQ multiplex PCR was the method, and the copy in TCRdb shows in-frame clones only, minus some. The data show approximately 100,000 clones, almost 85% seen once. The CDR3 consists of 15 residues. Per the germline V gene, CDR1 is MGHDK and CDR2 is SYGVNS. V lost 3 bases and J lost 4; bases outside the gene matches: 6. The source of this sequence is a man between 60 and 75 years old in good health. The rearrangement uses TRBV25-1 and TRBJ2-1; 7 bases align to TRBD2. Input material: blood. The CDR3 nucleotides read TGTGCCAGCAGTGAGCGACTAGCCCAATACAATGAGCAGTTCTTC. Translated, it gives CASSERLAQYNEQFF.